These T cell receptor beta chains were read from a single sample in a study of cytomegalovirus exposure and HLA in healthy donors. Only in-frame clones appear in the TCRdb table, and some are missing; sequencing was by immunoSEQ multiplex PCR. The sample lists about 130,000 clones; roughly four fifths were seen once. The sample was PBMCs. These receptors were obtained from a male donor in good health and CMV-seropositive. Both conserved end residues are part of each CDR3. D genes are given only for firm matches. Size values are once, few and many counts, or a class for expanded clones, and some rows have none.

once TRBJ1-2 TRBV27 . TGTGCCAGCAGTCCGGGCTATGGCTACACCTTC CASSPGYGYTF
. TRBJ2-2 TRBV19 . TGTGCCAGTAGTATCCAGGGACTCGGAGAGCTGTTTTTT CASSIQGLGELFF
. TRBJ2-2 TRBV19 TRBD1 TGTGCCAGTAGTTATGCCGGGACAGGGTTCCAGGGGGAGCTGTTTTTT CASSYAGTGFQGELFF
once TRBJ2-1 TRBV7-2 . TGTGCCAGCAGCTTAGGTCGGGAGTATTATGAGCAGTTCTTC CASSLGREYYEQFF
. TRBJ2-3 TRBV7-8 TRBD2 TGTGCCAGCAATAGCGGGGGCACAGATACGCAGTATTTT CASNSGGTDTQYF
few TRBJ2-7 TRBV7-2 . TGTGCCAGCAGTCGGACTTCCGGCCCATACGAGCAGTACTTC CASSRTSGPYEQYF
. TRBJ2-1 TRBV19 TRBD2 TGTGCCAGTTCCGGGACTAGCGGGGTCTTGGCCTACAATGAGCAGTTCTTC CASSGTSGVLAYNEQFF
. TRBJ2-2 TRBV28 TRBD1 TGTGCCAGCAGTCTCGATTGGACAGGGCTGAACACCGGGGAGCTGTTTTTT CASSLDWTGLNTGELFF
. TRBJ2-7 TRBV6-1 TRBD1 TGTGCCAGCAGTGCCCTCGGGACAGACTACGAGCAGTACTTC CASSALGTDYEQYF
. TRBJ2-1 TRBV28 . TGTGCCAGCAGTTTATCCAGGGGAAATGAGCAGTTCTTC CASSLSRGNEQFF
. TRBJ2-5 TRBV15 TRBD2 TGTGCCACCAGCAGAGATGGGAGGGAAGGAGAGACCCAGTACTTC CATSRDGREGETQYF
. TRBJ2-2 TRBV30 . TGTGCCTGGCAGAGGGTCGGGGAGCTGTTTTTT CAWQRVGELFF
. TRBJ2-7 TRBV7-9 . TGTGCCAGCAGCTCTAGGACAGTAGCAGGGGAGCAGTACTTC CASSSRTVAGEQYF
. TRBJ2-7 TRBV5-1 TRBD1 TGCGCCAGCAGCACCTTAACCGGGACAGGGTTCCTTAGCTCCTACGAGCAGTACTTC CASSTLTGTGFLSSYEQYF
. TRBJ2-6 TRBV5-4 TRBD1 TGTGCCAGCAGCTGGGACAGATCTGGGGCCAACGTCCTGACTTTC CASSWDRSGANVLTF
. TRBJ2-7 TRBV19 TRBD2 TGTGCCAGTAGTCTCAGGACTAGCGGGAGTTTCTCGGGAGTAAGGTACTTC CASSLRTSGSFSGVRYF
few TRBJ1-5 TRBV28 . TGTGCCAGCAGTTTGGTAGATCAGCCCCAGCATTTT CASSLVDQPQHF
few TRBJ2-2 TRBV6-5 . TGTGCCTCCCGGGGGTCCACCGGGGAGCTGTTTTTT CASRGSTGELFF
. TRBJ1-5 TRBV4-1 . TGCGCCAGCAGCCAAGATCAGGGGCCTCATCAGCCCCAGCATTTT CASSQDQGPHQPQHF
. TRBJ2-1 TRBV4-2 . TGTGCCAGCAGCCAAGCTCCTTACTTCTCGGTCCATTACAATGAGCAGTTCTTC CASSQAPYFSVHYNEQFF
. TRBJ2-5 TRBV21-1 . TGTGCCAGCAGCAAAGGGGCGAAGCGGGAAGTGCGAGAGACCCAGTACTTC CASSKGAKREVRETQYF
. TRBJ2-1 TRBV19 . TGTGCCAGTAGTCGAGTGCCAGTAGCGACAAGTGAGCAGTTCTTC CASSRVPVATSEQFF
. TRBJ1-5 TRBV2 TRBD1 TGTGCCAGCAGGGTCGGTACAGGGGGCTTTCAGCCCCAGCATTTT CASRVGTGGFQPQHF
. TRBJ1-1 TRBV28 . TGTGCCAGCAGTTCGACAGCCGCAGGAGCTTTCTTT CASSSTAAGAFF
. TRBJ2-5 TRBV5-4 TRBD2 TGTGCCAGCCGAGGCCCAAATAGCGGGAGTCCTCAAGAGACCCAGTACTTC CASRGPNSGSPQETQYF
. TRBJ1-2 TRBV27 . TGTGCCAGCAGTCCAGGGATGTACTATGGCTACACCTTC CASSPGMYYGYTF
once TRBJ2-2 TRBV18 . TGTGCCAGCTCACCTACTAGCTCCGGGGAGCTGTTTTTT CASSPTSSGELFF
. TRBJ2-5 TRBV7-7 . TGTGCTAGCAGCTTCGGGCACCAGGGAGAGACCCAGTACTTC CASSFGHQGETQYF
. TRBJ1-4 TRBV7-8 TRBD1 TGTGCCAGCAGCTTACCGCAGGGGGCGCGTGATGAAAAACTGTTTTTT CASSLPQGARDEKLFF
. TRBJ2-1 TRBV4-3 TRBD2 TGCGCCAGCAGCCAGGAACCGGGACTAGCATATGAGCAGTTCTTC CASSQEPGLAYEQFF
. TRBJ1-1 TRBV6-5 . TGTGCCAGCAGTTATCGGGTGAACACTGAAGCTTTCTTT CASSYRVNTEAFF
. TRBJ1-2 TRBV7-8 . TGTGCCAGCAGCTTAGAAGTCGACAGTCGCTTCTATGGCTACACCTTC CASSLEVDSRFYGYTF
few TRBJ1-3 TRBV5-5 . TGTGCCAGCAGCCTGACAGGCAGCTCTGGAAACACCATATATTTT CASSLTGSSGNTIYF
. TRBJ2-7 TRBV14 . TGTGCCAGCAGCCACCATAGGGGGGAGCAGTACTTC CASSHHRGEQYF
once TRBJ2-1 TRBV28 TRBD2 TGTGCCAGCAGTTCCAACCGCCTTACTAGCGGTTCCTACAATGAGCAGTTCTTC CASSSNRLTSGSYNEQFF
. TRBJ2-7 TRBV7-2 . TGTGCCAGCAGCTTAAGGGCAGGCAGGGAATCCTACGAGCAGTACTTC CASSLRAGRESYEQYF
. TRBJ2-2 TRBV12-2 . TGTGCAAGTCGCTTAGCACAGGGACTAGCGGGAGGGTCGAACACCGGGGAGCTGTTTTTT CASRLAQGLAGGSNTGELFF
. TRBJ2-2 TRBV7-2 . TGTGCCAGCAGCTTATCTGAGAGTAGCGGGGAGCTGTTTTTT CASSLSESSGELFF
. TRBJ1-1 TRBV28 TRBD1 TGTGCCAGCAGCCTTGGAACAGGGGTAGGGACTGAAGCTTTCTTT CASSLGTGVGTEAFF
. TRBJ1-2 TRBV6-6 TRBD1 TGTGCCAGCAGTTACTCGGGGACAGGGGACGAGGGCTACACCTTC CASSYSGTGDEGYTF
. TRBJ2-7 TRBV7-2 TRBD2 TGTGCCAGCAGTCTAGGAGGACTAGCGGGCTACGAGCAGTACTTC CASSLGGLAGYEQYF
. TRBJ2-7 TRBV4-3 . TGCGCCAGCAGCCAAGAGTGGCAGGGGATTTACGAGCAGTACTTC CASSQEWQGIYEQYF